This T cell receptor beta chain was identified in a study of blood T cell repertoires in COVID-19. On the study more broadly: The samples span acute and convalescent COVID-19 from the United States, Italy and Spain. PBMCs, B-cell-depleted T cells, or T cells were the source of the cDNA or gDNA that made up the material.

In the study's own analysis: Amplification of reference gene primers provided the estimated nucleated cell counts. The method was immunoSEQ multiplex PCR; TCRdb's version includes in-frame clones alone and lacks a portion of them. That table furnishes V, J and clone size, whereas the DNA furnished D and trimming. The table lists about 160,000 clones, roughly 85% of them singletons. The length of the CDR3 is 15 residues. Per germline, CDR1 SGHTA and CDR2 FQGNSA. Losses at the gene ends were 1 base for V and 5 bases for J; bases not matched to a gene: 3. Specimen: peripheral blood. The TCR sequence derives from a human donor with acute or convalescent COVID-19. The donor label of this sample is uncertain. The chain uses TRBV7-2 and TRBJ2-2, with TRBD1 matching over 8 bases. Written as DNA, the CDR3 is TGTGCCAGCAGCTTAGGGACAGGGAGTACCGGGGAGCTGTTTTTT. Protein: CASSLGTGSTGELFF.